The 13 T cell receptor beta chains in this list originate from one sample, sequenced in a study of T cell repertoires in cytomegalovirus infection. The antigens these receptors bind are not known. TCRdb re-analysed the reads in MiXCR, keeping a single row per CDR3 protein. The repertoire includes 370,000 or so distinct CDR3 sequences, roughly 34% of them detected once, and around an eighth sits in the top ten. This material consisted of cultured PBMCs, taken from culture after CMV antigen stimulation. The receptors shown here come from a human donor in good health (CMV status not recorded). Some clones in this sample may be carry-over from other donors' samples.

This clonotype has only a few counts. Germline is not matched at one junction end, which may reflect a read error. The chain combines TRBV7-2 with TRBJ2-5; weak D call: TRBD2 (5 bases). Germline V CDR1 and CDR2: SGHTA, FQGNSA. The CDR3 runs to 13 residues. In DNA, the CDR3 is TGTGCCAGCAGCTTCGCTTTCACGACTAACTATAACTTC. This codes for CASSFAFTTNYNF.

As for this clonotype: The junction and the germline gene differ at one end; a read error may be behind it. The CDR3 coding sequence is TGCAGTGTAGGACAGGCGAAAGACTACGGCTACACCTTC. Protein product: CSVGQAKDYGYTF. The chain has TRBV20-1 and TRBJ1-2; 7 bases are shared with TRBD1. Germline V lookup: CDR1 DFQATT, CDR2 SNEGSKA (reference sequence). This CDR3 comprises 13 residues.

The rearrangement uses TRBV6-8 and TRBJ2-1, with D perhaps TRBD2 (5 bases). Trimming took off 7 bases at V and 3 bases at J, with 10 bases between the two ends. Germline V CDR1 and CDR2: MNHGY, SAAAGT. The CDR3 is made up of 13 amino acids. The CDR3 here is CASNPGYYNEQFF. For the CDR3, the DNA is TGTGCCAGCAACCCGGGATACTACAATGAGCAGTTCTTC.

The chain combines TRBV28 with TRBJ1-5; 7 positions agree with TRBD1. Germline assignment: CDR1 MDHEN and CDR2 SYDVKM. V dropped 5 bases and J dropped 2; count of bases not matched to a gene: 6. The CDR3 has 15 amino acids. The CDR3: CASSLTGSGNQPQHF. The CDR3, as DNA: TGTGCCAGCAGTCTGACAGGGTCGGGCAATCAGCCCCAGCATTTT.

The CDR3 loop reads CASSITGYEKLFF. CDR3 DNA: TGTGCCAGTAGTATAACCGGATATGAAAAACTGTTTTTT. The chain recombines TRBV19 with TRBJ1-4; D not certain. Germline V gene data show CDR1 as LNHDA and CDR2 as SQIVND (reference sequence). The CDR3 has 13 amino acids. The ends were cut back, 2 bases at V and 6 bases at J, with 7 bases in the middle.

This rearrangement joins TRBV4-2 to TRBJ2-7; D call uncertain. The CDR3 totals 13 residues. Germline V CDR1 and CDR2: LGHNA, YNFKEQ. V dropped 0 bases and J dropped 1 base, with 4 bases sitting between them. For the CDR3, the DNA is TGTGCCAGCAGCCAAGACAGGTCCTACGAGCAGTACTTC. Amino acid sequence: CASSQDRSYEQYF.

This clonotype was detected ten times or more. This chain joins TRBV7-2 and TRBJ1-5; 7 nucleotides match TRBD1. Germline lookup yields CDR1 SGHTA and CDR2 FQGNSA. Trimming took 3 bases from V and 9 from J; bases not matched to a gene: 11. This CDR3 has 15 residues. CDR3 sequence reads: CASSFGSEGARPQHF. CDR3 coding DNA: TGTGCCAGCAGCTTTGGCTCCGAGGGGGCCAGGCCCCAGCATTTT.

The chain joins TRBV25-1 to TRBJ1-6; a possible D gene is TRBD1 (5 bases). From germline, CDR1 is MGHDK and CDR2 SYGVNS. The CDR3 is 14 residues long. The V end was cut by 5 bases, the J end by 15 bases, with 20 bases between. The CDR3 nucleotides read TGTGCCAGCAGTCGGCAGGGTGGACCCCCACTCCTCCACTTT. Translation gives CASSRQGGPPLLHF.

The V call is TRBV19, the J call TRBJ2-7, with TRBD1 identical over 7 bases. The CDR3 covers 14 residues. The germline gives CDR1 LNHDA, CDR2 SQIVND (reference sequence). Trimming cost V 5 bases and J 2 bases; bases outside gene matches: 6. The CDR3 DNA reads TGTGCCAGTAGTGCTGGGACAGCTGCCTACGAGCAGTACTTC. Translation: CASSAGTAAYEQYF.

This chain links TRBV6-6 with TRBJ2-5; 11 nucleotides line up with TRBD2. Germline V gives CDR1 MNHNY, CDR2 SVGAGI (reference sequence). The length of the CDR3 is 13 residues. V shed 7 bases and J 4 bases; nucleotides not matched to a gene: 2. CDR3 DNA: TGTGCCAGCACCCTAGCGGGAGGAGAGACCCAGTACTTC. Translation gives CASTLAGGETQYF.

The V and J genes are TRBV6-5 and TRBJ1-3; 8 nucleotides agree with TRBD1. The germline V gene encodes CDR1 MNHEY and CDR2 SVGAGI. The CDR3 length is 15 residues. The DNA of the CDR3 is TGTGGAGCCGGGGGGACAGGATTTTCTGGAAACACCATATATTTT. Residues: CGAGGTGFSGNTIYF.

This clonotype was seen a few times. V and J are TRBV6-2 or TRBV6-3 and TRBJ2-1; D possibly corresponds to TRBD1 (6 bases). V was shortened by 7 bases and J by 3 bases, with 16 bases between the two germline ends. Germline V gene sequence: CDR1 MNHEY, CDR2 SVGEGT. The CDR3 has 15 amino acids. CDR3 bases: TGTGCCAGCAATCAACAGGGCCCGTACTACAATGAGCAGTTCTTC. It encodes CASNQQGPYYNEQFF.

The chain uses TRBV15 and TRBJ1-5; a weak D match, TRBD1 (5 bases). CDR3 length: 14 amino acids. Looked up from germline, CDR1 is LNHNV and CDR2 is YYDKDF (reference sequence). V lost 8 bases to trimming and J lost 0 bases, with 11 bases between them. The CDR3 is CATRDVYSNQPQHF. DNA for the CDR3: TGTGCCACCCGGGACGTCTATAGCAATCAGCCCCAGCATTTT.